This T cell receptor beta chain was profiled in a study of T cell changes during pregnancy in multiple sclerosis. Measured with immunoSEQ multiplex PCR; TCRdb has only the in-frame clones, and not every one. The sample lists 50,000 to 70,000 clones; 91% were seen once. The J segment lost 0 bases and the V segment lost 5 bases, leaving 8 bases of the junction unmatched. The CDR3 totals 16 residues. Germline CDR1 is SEHNR and CDR2 is FQNEAQ (reference sequence). The chain couples TRBV7-9 to TRBJ1-1; 8 bases line up with TRBD1. The sample in question was peripheral blood, obtained after pregnancy. This TCR came from a female donor in good health, enrolled as a control in a pregnancy study. This CDR3 reads CASSPQGQGLNTEAFF. The CDR3 DNA reads as TGTGCCAGCAGCCCCCAAGGACAGGGCTTGAACACTGAAGCTTTCTTT.